The 3 T cell receptor beta chains listed next were all sequenced from one sample in a study of tumor-infiltrating lymphocytes in primary liver carcinoma. With a constant-region primer, TCR beta cDNA was made from roughly 500 ng of total RNA. For TCR beta, libraries were produced by three nested multiplex PCR rounds using slightly modified ARM-PCR. The first two PCR rounds, roughly 9 cycles each, used TRBV1-TRBV30 forward primers and a C-beta reverse primer. TCRdb redid the calling of the multiplex PCR reads with MiXCR, one entry per CDR3 protein. The sample records about 64,000 distinct CDR3 sequences, about two thirds being singletons. Unsorted bulk tissue of about 17-32 mg yielded co-extracted RNA and DNA. The specimen was liver tumor tissue from sampling region 4. Subset noted: tumor region T4, right-lateral pole. The receptors here all came from a man in his forties with primary liver carcinoma and hepatitis B virus infection.

Of note for this clonotype: No conserved phenylalanine or tryptophan is present at the end of the CDR3, so a read error is the likely explanation. No DNA is shown, since the ends of the CDR3 on it are uncertain; the CDR3 is the one TCRdb lists. This chain uses TRBV6-5 with TRBJ2-7; the table's D call TRBD2 went unverified against the DNA. CDR1 is MNHEY, CDR2 SVGAGI, per germline. The CDR3 region is 14 residues in length, termini included. Here the CDR3 reads CATSTSGLSYEQHI.

Worth noting for this clonotype: Since no conserved phenylalanine or tryptophan closes the CDR3, a read error is the likely cause. The chain carries TRBV12-5 and TRBJ2-3, with TRBD2 matching 7 bases. CDR1 and CDR2 from the germline V gene are LGHNT and FRNRAP. This CDR3 has 15 residues. CDR3 sequence reads: CASGPEAGRTDMQYL. In DNA form, the CDR3 reads TGTGCTAGTGGTCCCGAAGCGGGACGCACAGATATGCAGTATCTT.

A note on this clonotype: An end of the junction does not agree with germline; a read error may underlie this. CDR3 sequence (DNA): TGCGCCGGCAGCGAGGACCCCCTGGTGGGTGAGACCCAGTACTTC. Protein: CAGSEDPLVGETQYF. This chain connects TRBV5-4 to TRBJ2-5; D unresolved. CDR1 is SGHNT and CDR2 is YYREEE in the germline V gene (reference sequence). The CDR3 sequence is 15 residues long.